A selection of T cell receptor beta chains follows, all from one sample in a study of T cell changes during pregnancy in multiple sclerosis. Data came from immunoSEQ multiplex PCR; TCRdb stores just in-frame clones and leaves some out. This table holds about 21,000 clones, around 89% found once. The material sequenced was CD8+ T cells from peripheral blood mononuclear cells, taken in the second trimester of pregnancy. The receptors come from a female donor in good health, enrolled as a control in a pregnancy study. Each CDR3 is given with its conserved first and last residue. D genes are given only for firm matches. Expanded clones are given a class, and other clones once, few, many or no size at all.

J gene | V gene | D gene | clone size | CDR3 protein | CDR3 DNA
TRBJ1-5 | TRBV7-8 | . | . | CASSLAGAQPQHF | TGTGCCAGCAGCTTAGCAGGGGCTCAGCCCCAGCATTTT
TRBJ2-5 | TRBV7-6 | . | . | CASSSIQGSKYQETQYF | TGTGCCAGCAGCTCTATTCAGGGCTCTAAGTACCAAGAGACCCAGTACTTC
TRBJ2-2 | TRBV6-6 | . | . | CASSVTGELFF | TGTGCCAGCAGCGTCACCGGGGAGCTGTTTTTT
TRBJ2-7 | TRBV4-2 | TRBD1 | . | CASSQRTGALYEQYF | TGTGCCAGCAGCCAACGGACAGGGGCCCTCTACGAGCAGTACTTC
TRBJ2-1 | TRBV27 | . | . | CASSLGHEQFF | TGTGCCAGCAGTTTAGGGCATGAGCAGTTCTTC
TRBJ2-3 | TRBV19 | TRBD1 | . | CASRTGAGYSDTQYF | TGTGCCAGTAGGACAGGGGCCGGGTACTCAGATACGCAGTATTTT
TRBJ1-2 | TRBV4-1 | TRBD1 | . | CASSQGSTGIYGYTF | TGCGCCAGCAGCCAGGGATCGACAGGGATCTATGGCTACACCTTC
TRBJ2-1 | TRBV4-1 | TRBD2 | . | CASSQDLTSGGHNEQFF | TGCGCCAGCAGCCAAGACCTTACTAGCGGGGGCCACAATGAGCAGTTCTTC
TRBJ1-3 | TRBV7-6 | . | . | CASSYMGQGSGNTIYF | TGTGCCAGCAGCTATATGGGGCAGGGATCTGGAAACACCATATATTTT
TRBJ2-5 | TRBV6-5 | TRBD2 | . | CASSYSGLAGGETQYF | TGTGCCAGCAGTTACTCGGGACTAGCGGGAGGGGAGACCCAGTACTTC
TRBJ1-5 | TRBV7-8 | TRBD1 | . | CASSLEGQGMRQPQHF | TGTGCCAGCAGCTTAGAGGGACAGGGGATGAGACAGCCCCAGCATTTT
TRBJ2-7 | TRBV28 | TRBD2 | . | CAIGLAGAYEQYF | TGTGCCATCGGACTAGCGGGAGCCTACGAGCAGTACTTC
TRBJ2-1 | TRBV4-1 | . | . | CASSQGLVSSNEQFF | TGCGCCAGCAGCCAAGGTCTAGTCTCCTCCAATGAGCAGTTCTTC
TRBJ1-2 | TRBV10-3 | . | . | CATTIGGVDGYTF | TGTGCCACCACTATAGGGGGTGTCGATGGCTACACCTTC
TRBJ1-1 | TRBV6-1 | . | . | CASRGTQGTSDEAFF | TGTGCCAGCAGGGGAACCCAGGGGACCTCAGATGAAGCTTTCTTT
TRBJ1-2 | TRBV7-8 | . | . | CASSSGRPSYGYTF | TGTGCCAGCAGTTCCGGCAGGCCGAGCTATGGCTACACCTTC
TRBJ2-7 | TRBV6-5 | . | medium-sized | CASSGQGKVEQYF | TGTGCCAGCAGTGGGCAGGGCAAAGTCGAGCAGTACTTC
TRBJ1-1 | TRBV29-1 | . | few | CSVDGGGRGTEAFF | TGCAGCGTTGACGGCGGGGGGCGAGGCACTGAAGCTTTCTTT
TRBJ2-7 | TRBV5-8 | TRBD1 | . | CASSRVQGVNEQYF | TGTGCCAGCAGCCGGGTACAGGGGGTAAACGAGCAGTACTTC
TRBJ2-3 | TRBV5-1 | TRBD2 | . | CASSLLAGGVTDTQYF | TGCGCCAGCAGCCTTTTAGCGGGAGGGGTCACAGATACGCAGTATTTT
TRBJ2-7 | TRBV5-1 | . | . | CASSLAGSSYEQYF | TGCGCCAGCAGCTTGGCGGGAAGCTCCTACGAGCAGTACTTC
TRBJ2-7 | TRBV5-1 | . | . | CASSLSQGGTYEQYF | TGCGCCAGCAGCTTATCGCAGGGAGGAACCTACGAGCAGTACTTC
TRBJ1-5 | TRBV19 | . | . | CASISGNQPQHF | TGTGCCAGTATTTCGGGCAATCAGCCCCAGCATTTT
TRBJ1-6 | TRBV6-5 | TRBD1 | . | CASRSGGTNSPLHF | TGTGCCAGCAGGTCAGGGGGGACGAATTCACCCCTCCACTTT
TRBJ2-3 | TRBV5-1 | TRBD2 | . | CASSPGGVGADTQYF | TGCGCCAGCAGCCCCGGGGGGGTCGGTGCAGATACGCAGTATTTT
TRBJ2-3 | TRBV14 | . | . | CASSLGGQGPQGMQYF | TGTGCCAGCAGCCTGGGGGGGCAGGGGCCCCAGGGGATGCAGTATTTT
TRBJ1-1 | TRBV4-1 | . | . | CASSPSGTEAFF | TGCGCCAGCAGCCCAAGCGGAACTGAAGCTTTCTTT
TRBJ2-7 | TRBV27 | TRBD2 | . | CASTLSGGYEQYF | TGTGCCAGCACCCTTAGCGGGGGCTACGAGCAGTACTTC
TRBJ1-5 | TRBV28 | . | . | CASSLAGISNQPQHF | TGTGCCAGCAGTTTGGCAGGGATTAGCAATCAGCCCCAGCATTTT
TRBJ2-3 | TRBV28 | TRBD2 | . | CASSSGLAAMTDTQYF | TGTGCCAGCAGTTCGGGACTAGCGGCCATGACGGATACGCAGTATTTT
TRBJ2-1 | TRBV6-1 | TRBD2 | . | CASSELAGGLSSYNEQFF | TGTGCCAGCAGTGAGTTAGCGGGGGGCTTGAGCTCCTACAATGAGCAGTTCTTC
TRBJ2-7 | TRBV27 | . | . | CASSSDSGEQYF | TGTGCCAGCAGTTCTGATTCGGGCGAGCAGTACTTC
TRBJ1-5 | TRBV7-8 | . | . | CASSLAGRKRDQPQHF | TGTGCCAGCAGCTTAGCGGGGCGGAAGCGGGATCAGCCCCAGCATTTT
TRBJ1-1 | TRBV27 | . | . | CASSQPGMNTEAFF | TGTGCCAGCAGTCAACCGGGGATGAACACTGAAGCTTTCTTT
TRBJ2-6 | TRBV2 | TRBD1 | . | CASSEGTASSGANVLTF | TGTGCCAGCAGCGAGGGGACAGCAAGTTCTGGGGCCAACGTCCTGACTTTC
TRBJ1-1 | TRBV28 | . | . | CASSLTGQDTEAFF | TGTGCCAGCAGTTTAACTGGGCAGGACACTGAAGCTTTCTTT
TRBJ2-1 | TRBV28 | TRBD2 | . | CASSMGGNEQFF | TGTGCCAGCAGTATGGGAGGGAATGAGCAGTTCTTC